This TCR beta chain was captured in a study of shared clonotypes between healthy human individuals. Ten immunoSEQ deep assay plates served to sequence unsorted PBMC DNA. Repertoires were generated with immunoSEQ multiplex PCR, while TCRdb's copy carries only in-frame clones and drops some. The data hold 500,000 to 650,000 clones, with around 81% observed a single time. CDR3 size: 12 residues. From germline, CDR1 is GTSNPN and CDR2 SVGIG (reference sequence). Trimming removed 8 bases from V and 3 bases from J; junction bases left unmatched: 6. Sample: PBMCs. This TCR was sampled from a woman aged 35 to 49 in good health. Some clones in this sample may be carry-over from other donors' samples. This rearrangement joins TRBV30 to TRBJ1-2, with TRBD1 matching over 7 bases. CDR3 amino acids: CARQGGHYGYTF. In DNA, the CDR3 is TGTGCCCGGCAGGGGGGACACTATGGCTACACCTTC.